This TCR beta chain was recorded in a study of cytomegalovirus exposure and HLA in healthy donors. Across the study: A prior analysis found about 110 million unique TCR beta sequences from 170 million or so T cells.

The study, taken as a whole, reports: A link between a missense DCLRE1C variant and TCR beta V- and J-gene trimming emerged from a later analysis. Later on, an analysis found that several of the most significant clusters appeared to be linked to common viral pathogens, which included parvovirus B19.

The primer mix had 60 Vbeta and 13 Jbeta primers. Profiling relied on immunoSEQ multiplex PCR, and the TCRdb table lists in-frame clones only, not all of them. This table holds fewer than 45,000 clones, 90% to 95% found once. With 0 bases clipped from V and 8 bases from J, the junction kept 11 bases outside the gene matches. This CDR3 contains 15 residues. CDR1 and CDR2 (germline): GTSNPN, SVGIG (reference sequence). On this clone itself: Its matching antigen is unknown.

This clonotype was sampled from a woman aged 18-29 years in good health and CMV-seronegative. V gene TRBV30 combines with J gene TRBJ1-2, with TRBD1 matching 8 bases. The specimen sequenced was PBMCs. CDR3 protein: CAWSVHRQGADGYTF. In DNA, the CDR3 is TGTGCCTGGAGTGTACATCGGCAGGGGGCTGACGGCTACACCTTC. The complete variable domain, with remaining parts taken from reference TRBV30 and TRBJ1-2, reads SQTIHQWPATLVQPVGSPLSLECTVEGTSNPNLYWYRQAAGRGLQLLFYSVGIGQISSEVPQNLSASRPQDRQFILSSKKLLLSDSGFYLCAWSVHRQGADGYTFGSGTRLTVV.